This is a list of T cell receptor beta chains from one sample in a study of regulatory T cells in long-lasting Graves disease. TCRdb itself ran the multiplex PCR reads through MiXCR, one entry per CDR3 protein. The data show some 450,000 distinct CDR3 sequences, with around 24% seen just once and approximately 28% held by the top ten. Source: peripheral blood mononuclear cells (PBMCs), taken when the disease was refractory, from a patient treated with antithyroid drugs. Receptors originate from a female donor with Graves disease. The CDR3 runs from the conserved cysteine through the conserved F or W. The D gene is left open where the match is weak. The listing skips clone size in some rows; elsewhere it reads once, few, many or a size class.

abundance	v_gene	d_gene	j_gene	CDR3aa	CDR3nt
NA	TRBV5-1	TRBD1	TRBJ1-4	CASSVRGEDEKLFF	TGCGCCAGCAGCGTCAGGGGGGAGGATGAAAAACTGTTTTTT
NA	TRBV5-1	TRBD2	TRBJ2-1	CASSGTSGRAQANNEQFF	TGCGCCAGCAGCGGGACTAGCGGGAGGGCCCAAGCCAACAATGAGCAGTTCTTC
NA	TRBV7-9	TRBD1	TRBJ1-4	CASRANRGPNEKLFF	TGTGCCAGCAGGGCGAACAGGGGTCCTAATGAAAAACTGTTTTTT
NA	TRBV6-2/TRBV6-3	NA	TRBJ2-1	CASSEGQQETQFF	TGTGCCAGCAGTGAAGGACAGCAAGAGACCCAGTTCTTC
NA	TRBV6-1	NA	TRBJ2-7	CASSQTYLAYF	TGTGCCAGCAGTCAGACATATCTGGCGTACTTC
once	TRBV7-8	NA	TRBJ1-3	CASSQDQISGNTIYF	TGTGCCAGCAGCCAGGACCAAATCTCTGGAAACACCATATATTTT
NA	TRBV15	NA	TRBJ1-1	CATSRVGYTEAFF	TGTGCCACCAGCAGAGTTGGTTACACTGAAGCTTTCTTT
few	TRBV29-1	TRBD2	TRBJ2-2	CSVGLAGITGELFF	TGCAGCGTTGGTCTAGCGGGGATCACCGGGGAGCTGTTTTTT
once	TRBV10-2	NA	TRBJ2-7	CASSQAAYEQYF	TGCGCCAGCAGCCAAGCTGCGTACGAGCAGTACTTC
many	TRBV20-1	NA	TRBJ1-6	CSGGGQNSPLHF	TGCAGTGGCGGGGGGCAAAATTCACCCCTCCACTTT
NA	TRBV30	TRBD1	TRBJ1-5	CAWSVPTPHRGRGQPQHF	TGTGCCTGGAGTGTACCCACCCCCCACAGGGGTCGAGGTCAGCCCCAGCATTTT
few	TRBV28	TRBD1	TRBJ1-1	CASSSQGAGDTEAFF	TGTGCCAGCAGTTCGCAGGGGGCTGGGGACACTGAAGCTTTCTTT
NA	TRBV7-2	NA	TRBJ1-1	CASSFGGGWNTEALF	TGTGCCAGCAGCTTTGGTGGAGGGTGGAACACTGAAGCTCTCTTT
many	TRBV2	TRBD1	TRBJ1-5	CASRARQGDNQPQHF	TGTGCCAGCCGGGCTAGACAGGGGGACAATCAGCCCCAGCATTTT
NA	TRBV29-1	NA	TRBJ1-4	CSVGGIGTNEKLFF	TGCAGCGTGGGGGGGATCGGAACTAATGAAAAACTGTTTTTT
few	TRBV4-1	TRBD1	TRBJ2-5	CASSQGGQGETQYF	TGCGCCAGCAGCCAAGGGGGACAGGGCGAGACCCAGTACTTC
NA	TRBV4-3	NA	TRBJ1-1	CASSHSIMSTEAFF	TGCGCCAGCAGCCATTCGATTATGAGCACTGAAGCTTTCTTT
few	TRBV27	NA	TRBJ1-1	CASSLSYDMNTEAFF	TGTGCCAGCAGTTTATCTTACGATATGAACACTGAAGCTTTCTTT
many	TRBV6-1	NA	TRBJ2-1	CASRDGGEQFF	TGTGCCAGCAGAGACGGTGGTGAGCAGTTCTTC
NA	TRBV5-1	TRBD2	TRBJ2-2	CASSLELAGVRELFF	TGCGCCAGCAGCTTGGAGCTAGCGGGAGTCCGGGAGCTGTTTTTT
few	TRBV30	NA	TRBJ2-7	CAWSGGRGTHEQYF	TGTGCCTGGAGTGGTGGCAGGGGCACCCACGAGCAGTACTTC
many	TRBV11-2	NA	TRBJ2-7	CASSLDPTGYEQYF	TGTGCCAGCAGCTTAGATCCGACCGGGTACGAGCAGTACTTC
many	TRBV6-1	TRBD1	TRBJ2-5	CASTETGAETQYF	TGTGCCAGCACCGAGACAGGGGCGGAGACCCAGTACTTC
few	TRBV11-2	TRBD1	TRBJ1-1	CASSLPGQGEFPEAFF	TGTGCCAGCAGCTTACCGGGACAGGGAGAGTTCCCTGAAGCTTTCTTT
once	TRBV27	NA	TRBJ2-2	CASSAQGTGGLFF	TGTGCCAGCAGTGCCCAGGGCACCGGGGGGCTGTTTTTT
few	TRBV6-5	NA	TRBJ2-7	CASSYDGSYEQYF	TGTGCCAGCAGTTACGACGGCTCCTACGAGCAGTACTTC
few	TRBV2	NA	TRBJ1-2	CASSGTVPWGYTF	TGTGCCAGCAGTGGGACAGTCCCCTGGGGCTACACCTTC
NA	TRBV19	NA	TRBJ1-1	CASSIVGDTEAFF	TGTGCCAGTAGTATTGTAGGGGATACTGAAGCTTTCTTT
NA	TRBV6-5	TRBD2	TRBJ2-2	CASSYVAGRPTGELFF	TGTGCCAGCAGTTACGTAGCGGGAAGACCCACCGGGGAGCTGTTTTTT